One and the same sample provided the 17 T cell receptor beta chains below, sequenced in a study of post-analysis software for immune sequencing data. Findings and limits, study-wide: Roughly 5 TRBV segments occurring more often in patients than controls included TRBV5-6, TRBV5-1 and TRBV20-1.

Their target antigens are unknown. Prepared TCR beta cDNA libraries contained unique molecular identifiers. TCRdb itself ran the PCR reads through MiXCR, one entry per CDR3 protein. The sample lists hundreds of thousands of distinct CDR3 sequences, 25% to 30% occurring once. Sequenced input: blood. The receptors stem from a girl between 10 and 17 years old with multiple sclerosis.

This clonotype occurred a few times. The rearrangement links TRBV25-1 to TRBJ1-2; 10 bases are shared with TRBD1. Germline V gene data show CDR1 as MGHDK and CDR2 as SYGVNS. V lost 6 bases and J lost 6; bases outside the gene matches: 4. This CDR3 has 13 residues. The CDR3 spells CASRGQGVHGYTF. The CDR3 DNA is TGTGCCAGCAGAGGACAGGGGGTCCATGGCTACACCTTC.

The table lists this clonotype with a few counts. This CDR3 is CASTPGVWNEQFF. CDR3 nucleotide sequence: TGTGCCAGCACTCCGGGAGTATGGAATGAGCAGTTCTTC. V and J are TRBV6-5 and TRBJ2-1, with D perhaps matching TRBD2 (6 bases). The V gene lost 7 bases and the J gene lost 7 bases, with 14 bases spanning the gap. CDR1 is MNHEY, CDR2 SVGAGI, per germline. The CDR3 sequence is 13 residues long.

In its sample, this clonotype was seen many times. This chain connects TRBV28 to TRBJ2-7, with 8 nucleotides matching TRBD1. V lost 6 bases to trimming and J lost 4 bases; unmatched junction nucleotides: 17. CDR3 length: 17 amino acids. Germline CDR1 reads MDHEN; CDR2 reads SYDVKM. The CDR3 loop reads CASSLGQGYHPRYEQYF. The CDR3 bases are TGTGCCAGCAGCCTCGGACAGGGCTATCACCCTCGGTACGAGCAGTACTTC.

This clonotype has a handful of counts. Here the CDR3 reads CSARDSGKETQYF. CDR3 sequence (DNA): TGCAGTGCTAGAGATAGCGGAAAAGAGACCCAGTACTTC. This rearrangement joins TRBV20-1 to TRBJ2-5; D may be TRBD2 (6 bases). Trimming pared 0 bases from V and 3 bases from J, leaving 8 bases between. The CDR3 totals 13 residues. Germline loops: CDR1 DFQATT, CDR2 SNEGSKA (reference sequence).

A remark on this clonotype: A single base separates this from a much larger clone, so it may be a read error. J is TRBJ2-3 and V is TRBV10-3; D is unclear. Germline CDR1 is ENHRY and CDR2 is SYGVKD. V dropped 11 bases and J dropped 0 bases, with 9 bases sitting between them. This CDR3 contains 12 residues. In DNA, the CDR3 is TGTGCCGCCTTATCGAGCACAGATACGCAGTATTTT. The encoded protein is CAALSSTDTQYF.

Comments on this clonotype: One base away lies a much larger clone, so this may be a sequencing read error. This chain joins TRBV10-3 and TRBJ1-2; D uncertain. The CDR3 consists of 13 residues. Germline values: CDR1 ENHRY, CDR2 SYGVKD. Trimming left V 4 bases short and J 6 bases short, with 12 bases between. CDR3 DNA sequence: TGTGCCATCAGTGCCACACCCGGCCATGGCTACACCTTC. This gives the protein CAISATPGHGYTF.

The rearrangement uses TRBV20-1 and TRBJ2-3; 7 bases fit TRBD2. The length of the CDR3 is 15 residues. J gave up 7 bases and V 0 bases, and 10 bases lay outside the gene matches. Germline values: CDR1 DFQATT, CDR2 SNEGSKA (reference sequence). In DNA, the CDR3 is TGCAGTGCTAGAGAGGGCCCTAGCGGTCCTCATACGCAGTATTTT. Its protein product is CSAREGPSGPHTQYF.

The V gene is TRBV24-1, the J gene TRBJ2-1; possible D gene TRBD2, 5 bases. CDR3 length equals 14 residues. The germline gives CDR1 KGHDR, CDR2 SFDVKD. The V and J ends lost 5 bases and 10 bases respectively, with 17 bases between them. DNA for the CDR3: TGTGCCACCAGTGTTCGGGTCGGTAGGGAGGAGCAGTTCTTC. It specifies CATSVRVGREEQFF.

DNA of the CDR3: TGTGCCAGCAACGAAGCCAGGAGCGGGAAAGGACGGGAGCAGTTCTTC. Encoded protein: CASNEARSGKGREQFF. The V call is TRBV12-3 or TRBV12-4, the J call TRBJ2-1; 7 nucleotides match TRBD2. V lost 7 bases and J lost 10; bases outside the gene matches: 19. CDR3 length equals 16 residues.

This clonotype occurred a few times. The chain couples TRBV7-2 to TRBJ2-3; D is uncertain. Trimming took off 0 bases at V and 3 bases at J, with 7 bases between the two ends. Germline lookup yields CDR1 SGHTA and CDR2 FQGNSA. The CDR3 is made up of 14 amino acids. The CDR3 DNA follows: TGTGCCAGCAGCTTAGCCGCCGTTACAGATACGCAGTATTTT. Translating it yields CASSLAAVTDTQYF.

This chain links TRBV4-2 with TRBJ2-1, with unresolved D. The germline V gene encodes CDR1 LGHNA and CDR2 YNFKEQ. Trimming took 1 base from V and 8 from J, leaving 12 bases between them. The CDR3 spans 14 residues. CDR3 residues: CASSQVMGSDEQFF. CDR3 DNA sequence: TGTGCCAGCAGCCAAGTGATGGGGTCCGATGAGCAGTTCTTC.

The V call is TRBV20-1, the J call TRBJ2-1, with a weak D call TRBD1 (5 bases). Trimming shortened V by 3 bases and J by 4 bases, and 10 bases separated the two germline ends. The CDR3 extends over 13 amino acids. Germline CDR1 is DFQATT and CDR2 is SNEGSKA (reference sequence). The CDR3 nucleotides are TGCAGTGCTAGTAGGAACAGGTACAATGAGCAGTTCTTC. Protein product: CSASRNRYNEQFF.

This clonotype appeared a few times. The chain recombines TRBV20-1 with TRBJ2-2; a possible D gene is TRBD2 (5 bases). Germline-derived CDR1 and CDR2 are DFQATT and SNEGSKA (reference sequence). The CDR3 totals 14 residues. Trimming left V 5 bases short and J 2 bases short, with 12 bases between. CDR3 region: CSASLGVNTGELFF. CDR3 coding DNA: TGCAGTGCTTCCCTCGGGGTTAACACCGGGGAGCTGTTTTTT.

There are a few counts of this clonotype. Its ends do not fully match the called genes, so a read error is possible. The chain employs TRBV27 and TRBJ2-3, with a weak D call TRBD2 (6 bases). Germline-derived CDR1 and CDR2 are MNHEY and SMNVEV (reference sequence). The CDR3 has 16 amino acids. The CDR3 coding sequence is TGTACCAGCAGTCTCTACCGGGAGCAGAAGACAGATACGCAGTATTTT. Residues: CTSSLYREQKTDTQYF.

This clonotype showed up just a few times. The chain has TRBV6-5 and TRBJ2-3; D assignment may be TRBD1 or TRBD2 (5 bases each). V lost 2 bases, J lost 14 bases, and 17 bases lay in between. The length of the CDR3 is 13 residues. Germline V gives CDR1 MNHEY, CDR2 SVGAGI. The CDR3: CASSYDSGGPVYF. DNA for the CDR3: TGTGCCAGCAGTTACGACTCTGGGGGACCCGTGTATTTT.

The table lists this clonotype with a few counts. The chain joins TRBV5-1 to TRBJ2-1; 10 nucleotides match TRBD2. The junction had 4 bases not matched to a gene; V was cut back by 7 bases and J by 6 bases. Germline CDR1 is SGHRS and CDR2 is YFSETQ. The CDR3 totals 13 residues. The CDR3 loop reads CASGSGGANEQFF. The DNA of the CDR3 is TGCGCCAGCGGAAGCGGGGGGGCCAATGAGCAGTTCTTC.

Comments on this clonotype: Since a much larger clone is just one base distant, this may be a read error. This rearrangement joins TRBV12-3 or TRBV12-4 to TRBJ2-5; D not resolved. The CDR3 runs 13 residues. V was shortened by 2 bases and J by 11 bases, with 15 bases between the two germline ends. Written as DNA, the CDR3 is TGTGCCAGCAGTTTATGGGCAGACAATGAGCAGTACTTC. Encoded protein: CASSLWADNEQYF.